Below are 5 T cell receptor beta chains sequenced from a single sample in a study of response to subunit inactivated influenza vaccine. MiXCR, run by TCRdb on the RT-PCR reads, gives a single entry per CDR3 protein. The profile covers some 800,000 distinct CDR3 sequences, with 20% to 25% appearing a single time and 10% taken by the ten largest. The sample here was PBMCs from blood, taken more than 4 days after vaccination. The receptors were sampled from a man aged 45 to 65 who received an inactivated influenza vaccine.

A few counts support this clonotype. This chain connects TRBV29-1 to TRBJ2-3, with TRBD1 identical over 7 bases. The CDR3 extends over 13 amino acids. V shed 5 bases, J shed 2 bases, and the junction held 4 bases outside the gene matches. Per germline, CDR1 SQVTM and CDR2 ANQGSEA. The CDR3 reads CSVKGAVTDTQYF. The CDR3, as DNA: TGCAGCGTTAAGGGGGCGGTCACAGATACGCAGTATTTT.

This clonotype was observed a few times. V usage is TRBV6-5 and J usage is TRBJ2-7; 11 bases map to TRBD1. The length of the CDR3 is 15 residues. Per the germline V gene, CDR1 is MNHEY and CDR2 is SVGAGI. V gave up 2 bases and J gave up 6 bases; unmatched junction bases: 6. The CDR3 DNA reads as TGTGCCAGCAGTTACAGTGGGACAGGGGGTTTCGAGCAGTACTTC. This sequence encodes CASSYSGTGGFEQYF.

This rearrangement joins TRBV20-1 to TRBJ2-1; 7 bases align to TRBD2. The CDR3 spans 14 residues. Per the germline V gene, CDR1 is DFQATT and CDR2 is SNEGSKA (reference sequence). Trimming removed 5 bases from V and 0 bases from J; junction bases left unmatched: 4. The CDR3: CSALAGASYNEQFF. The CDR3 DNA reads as TGCAGTGCTTTAGCGGGTGCCTCCTACAATGAGCAGTTCTTC.

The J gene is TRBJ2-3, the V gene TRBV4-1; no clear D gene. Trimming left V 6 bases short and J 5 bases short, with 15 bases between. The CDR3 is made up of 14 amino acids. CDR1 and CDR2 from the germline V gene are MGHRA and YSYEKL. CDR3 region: CASRSSYPGDTQYF. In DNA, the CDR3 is TGCGCCAGCAGATCGAGTTATCCGGGAGATACGCAGTATTTT.

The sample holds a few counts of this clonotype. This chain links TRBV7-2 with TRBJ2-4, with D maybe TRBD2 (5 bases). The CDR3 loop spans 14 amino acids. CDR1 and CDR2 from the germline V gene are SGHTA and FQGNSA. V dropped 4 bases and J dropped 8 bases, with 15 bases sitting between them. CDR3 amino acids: CASSSPLAGHIQYF. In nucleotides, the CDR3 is TGTGCCAGCAGCTCTCCGCTAGCTGGGCACATTCAGTACTTC. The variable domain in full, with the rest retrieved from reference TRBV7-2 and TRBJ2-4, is GAGVSQSPSNKVTEKGKDVELRCDPISGHTALYWYRQSLGQGLEFLIYFQGNSAPDKSGLPSDRFSAERTGGSVSTLTIQRTQQEDSAVYLCASSSPLAGHIQYFGAGTRLSVL.